Detailed here is one T cell receptor beta chain. The CDR3 runs to 12 residues. The V segment lost 9 bases and the J segment 7 bases; nucleotides outside the gene matches: 4. Germline V gene sequence: CDR1 KGHDR, CDR2 SFDVKD. The record originates from a study of blood T cell repertoires in COVID-19. Study-level background: T cells, B-cell-depleted T cells, or PBMCs supplied cDNA or gDNA.

TCRdb's copy holds only in-frame clones and misses some; the assay was immunoSEQ multiplex PCR. The sample carries 75,000 to 100,000 clones, roughly 88% recorded once. The sample was peripheral blood. This TCR was sampled from a man between 70 and 80 years old with acute or convalescent COVID-19. The V and J genes are TRBV24-1 and TRBJ2-1; TRBD2 matches at 8 bases. The CDR3 loop is CATGRGGNEQFF. DNA for the CDR3: TGTGCCACCGGTCGGGGGGGGAATGAGCAGTTCTTC.